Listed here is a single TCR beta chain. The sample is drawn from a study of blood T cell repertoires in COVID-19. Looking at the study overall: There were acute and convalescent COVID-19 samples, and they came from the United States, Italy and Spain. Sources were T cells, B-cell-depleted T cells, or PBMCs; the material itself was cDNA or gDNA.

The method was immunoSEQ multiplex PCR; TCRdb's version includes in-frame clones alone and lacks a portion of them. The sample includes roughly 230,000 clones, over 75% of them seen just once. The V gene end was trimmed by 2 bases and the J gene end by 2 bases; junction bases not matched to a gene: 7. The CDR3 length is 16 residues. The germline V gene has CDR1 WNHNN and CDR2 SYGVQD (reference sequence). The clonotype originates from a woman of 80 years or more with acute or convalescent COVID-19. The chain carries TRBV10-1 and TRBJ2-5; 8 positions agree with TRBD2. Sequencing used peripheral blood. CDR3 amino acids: CASSESSGMYQETQYF. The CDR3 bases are TGCGCCAGCAGTGAGAGTAGCGGGATGTATCAAGAGACCCAGTACTTC.